The clone carrying this TCR beta chain was detected once. Source study methods: Estimated nucleated cell counts came from reference gene primer amplification. Here immunoSEQ multiplex PCR was the method, and the copy in TCRdb shows in-frame clones only, minus some. The V and J calls and clone size come from that table; D and trimming were worked out from the DNA. Counted here are 140,000 or so clones, 75% to 90% occurring once; the ten biggest clones make up 4%. This sample was taken from a study of blood T cell repertoires in COVID-19. For the study at large: Acute-phase and convalescent COVID-19 samples originated in the United States, Italy and Spain. T cells, B-cell-depleted T cells, or PBMCs provided the cDNA or gDNA that served as material.

CDR3 length: 17 residues. Germline CDR1 DFQATT, CDR2 SNEGSKA (reference sequence). The V end was cut by 3 bases, the J end by 0 bases, with 21 bases between. The receptor was derived from an elderly woman with acute or convalescent COVID-19. The chain has TRBV20-1 and TRBJ2-7; a possible D gene is TRBD2 (5 bases). What was sequenced was peripheral blood. CDR3 region: CSASGSSWASFSYEQYF. In DNA form, the CDR3 reads TGCAGTGCTAGTGGTAGTAGCTGGGCTAGCTTCTCCTACGAGCAGTACTTC.